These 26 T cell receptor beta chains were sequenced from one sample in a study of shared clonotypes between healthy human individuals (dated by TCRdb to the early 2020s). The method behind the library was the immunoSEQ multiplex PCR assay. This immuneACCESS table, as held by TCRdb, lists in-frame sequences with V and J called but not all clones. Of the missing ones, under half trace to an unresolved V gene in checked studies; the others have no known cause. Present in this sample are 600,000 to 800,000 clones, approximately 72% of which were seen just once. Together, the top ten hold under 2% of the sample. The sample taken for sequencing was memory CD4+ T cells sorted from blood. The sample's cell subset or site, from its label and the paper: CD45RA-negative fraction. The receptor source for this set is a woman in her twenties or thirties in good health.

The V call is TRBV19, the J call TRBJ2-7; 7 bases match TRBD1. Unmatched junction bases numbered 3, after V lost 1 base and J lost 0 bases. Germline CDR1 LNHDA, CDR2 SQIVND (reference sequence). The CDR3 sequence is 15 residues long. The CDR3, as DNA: TGTGCCAGTAGTATAGGACAGGGCAGCTCCTACGAGCAGTACTTC. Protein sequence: CASSIGQGSSYEQYF.

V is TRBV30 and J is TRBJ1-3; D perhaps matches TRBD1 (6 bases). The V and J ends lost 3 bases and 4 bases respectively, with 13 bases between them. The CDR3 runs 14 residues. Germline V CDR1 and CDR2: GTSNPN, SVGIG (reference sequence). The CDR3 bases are TGTGCCTGGAGGGAAACAGGGTTGGGAAACACCATATATTTT. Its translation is CAWRETGLGNTIYF.

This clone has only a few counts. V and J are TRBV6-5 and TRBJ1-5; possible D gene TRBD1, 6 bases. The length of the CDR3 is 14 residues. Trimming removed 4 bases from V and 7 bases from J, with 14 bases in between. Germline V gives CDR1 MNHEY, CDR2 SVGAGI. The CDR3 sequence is CASSFFGGAQPQHF. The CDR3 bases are TGTGCCAGCAGTTTCTTCGGGGGGGCACAGCCCCAGCATTTT.

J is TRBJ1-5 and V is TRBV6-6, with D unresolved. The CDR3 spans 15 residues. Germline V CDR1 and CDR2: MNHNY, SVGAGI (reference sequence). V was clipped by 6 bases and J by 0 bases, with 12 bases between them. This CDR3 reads CASSAGHYSNQPQHF. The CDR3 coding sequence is TGTGCCAGCAGCGCGGGCCATTATAGCAATCAGCCCCAGCATTTT.

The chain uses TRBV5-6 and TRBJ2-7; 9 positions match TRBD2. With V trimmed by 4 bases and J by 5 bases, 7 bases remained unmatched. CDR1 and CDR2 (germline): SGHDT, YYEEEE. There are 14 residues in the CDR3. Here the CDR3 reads CASSQGLAIHEQYF. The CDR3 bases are TGTGCCAGCAGCCAAGGACTAGCGATTCACGAGCAGTACTTC. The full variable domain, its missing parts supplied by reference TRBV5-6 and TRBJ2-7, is DAGVTQSPTHLIKTRGQQVTLRCSPKSGHDTVSWYQQALGQGPQFIFQYYEEEERQRGNFPDRFSGHQFPNYSSELNVNALLLGDSALYLCASSQGLAIHEQYFGPGTRLTVT.

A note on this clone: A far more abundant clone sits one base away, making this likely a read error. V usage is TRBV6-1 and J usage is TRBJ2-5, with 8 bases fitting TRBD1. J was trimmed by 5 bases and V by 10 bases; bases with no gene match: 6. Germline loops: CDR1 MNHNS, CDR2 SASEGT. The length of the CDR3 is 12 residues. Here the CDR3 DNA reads TGTGCCAACAGGGGGGAATCGGAGACCCAGTACTTC. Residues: CANRGESETQYF.

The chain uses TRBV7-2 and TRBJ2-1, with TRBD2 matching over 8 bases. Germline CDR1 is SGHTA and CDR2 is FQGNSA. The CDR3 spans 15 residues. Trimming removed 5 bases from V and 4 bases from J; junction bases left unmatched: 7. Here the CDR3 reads CASSPSSGLYNEQFF. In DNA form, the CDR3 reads TGTGCCAGCAGCCCCTCTAGCGGGCTATACAATGAGCAGTTCTTC. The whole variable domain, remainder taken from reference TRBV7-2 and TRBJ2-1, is GAGVSQSPSNKVTEKGKDVELRCDPISGHTALYWYRQSLGQGLEFLIYFQGNSAPDKSGLPSDRFSAERTGGSVSTLTIQRTQQEDSAVYLCASSPSSGLYNEQFFGPGTRLTVL.

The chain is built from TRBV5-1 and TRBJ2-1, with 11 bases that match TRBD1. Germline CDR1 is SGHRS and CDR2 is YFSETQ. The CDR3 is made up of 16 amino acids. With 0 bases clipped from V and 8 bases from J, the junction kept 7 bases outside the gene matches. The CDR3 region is CASSLAGTGGFHEQFF. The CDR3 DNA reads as TGCGCCAGCAGCTTGGCTGGGACAGGGGGGTTTCATGAGCAGTTCTTC.

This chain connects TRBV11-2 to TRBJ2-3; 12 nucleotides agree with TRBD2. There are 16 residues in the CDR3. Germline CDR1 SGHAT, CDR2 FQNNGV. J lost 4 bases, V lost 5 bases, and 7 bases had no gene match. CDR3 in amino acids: CASSLTTSGSPDTQYF. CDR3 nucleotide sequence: TGTGCCAGCAGCCTGACGACTAGCGGGAGTCCAGATACGCAGTATTTT.

CDR3 protein: CASSFLLTSGIPDTQYF. The CDR3 DNA is TGTGCCAGCAGCTTCCTGTTGACTAGCGGGATCCCAGATACGCAGTATTTT. The chain employs TRBV7-9 and TRBJ2-3, with 11 nucleotides matching TRBD2. Germline CDR1 SEHNR, CDR2 FQNEAQ (reference sequence). Trimming removed 3 bases from V and 4 bases from J; junction bases left unmatched: 9. CDR3 length: 17 residues.

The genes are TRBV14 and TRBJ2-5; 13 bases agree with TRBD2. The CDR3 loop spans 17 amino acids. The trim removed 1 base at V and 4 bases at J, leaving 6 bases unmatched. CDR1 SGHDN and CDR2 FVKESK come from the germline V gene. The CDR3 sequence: CASSQGTSGRAGETQYF. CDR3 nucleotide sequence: TGTGCCAGCAGCCAAGGGACTAGCGGGAGAGCGGGAGAGACCCAGTACTTC.

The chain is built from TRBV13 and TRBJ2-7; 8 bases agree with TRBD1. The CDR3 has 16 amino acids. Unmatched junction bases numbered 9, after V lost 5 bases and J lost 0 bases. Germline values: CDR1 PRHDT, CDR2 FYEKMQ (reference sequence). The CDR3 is CASSGYRGKNSYEQYF. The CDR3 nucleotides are TGTGCCAGCAGCGGATACAGGGGGAAGAACTCCTACGAGCAGTACTTC.

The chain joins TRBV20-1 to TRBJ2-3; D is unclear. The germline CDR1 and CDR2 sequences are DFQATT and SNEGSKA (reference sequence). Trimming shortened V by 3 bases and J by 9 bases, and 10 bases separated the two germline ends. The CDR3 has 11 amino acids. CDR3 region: CSASWAGTQYF. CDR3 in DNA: TGCAGTGCTAGCTGGGCTGGGACGCAGTATTTT.

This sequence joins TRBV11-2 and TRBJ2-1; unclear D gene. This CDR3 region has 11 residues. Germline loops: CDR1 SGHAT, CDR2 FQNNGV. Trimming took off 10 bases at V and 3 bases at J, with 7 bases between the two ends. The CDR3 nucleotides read TGTGCCACCTCGGGCTACAATGAGCAGTTCTTC. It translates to CATSGYNEQFF.

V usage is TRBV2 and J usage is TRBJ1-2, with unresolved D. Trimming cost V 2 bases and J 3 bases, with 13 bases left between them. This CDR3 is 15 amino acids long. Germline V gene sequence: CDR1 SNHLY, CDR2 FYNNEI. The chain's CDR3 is CASSERVGSYYGYTF. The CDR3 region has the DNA TGTGCCAGCAGTGAAAGGGTCGGGAGCTACTATGGCTACACCTTC. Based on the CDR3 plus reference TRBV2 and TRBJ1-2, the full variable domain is EPEVTQTPSHQVTQMGQEVILRCVPISNHLYFYWYRQILGQKVEFLVSFYNNEISEKSEIFDDQFSVERPDGSNFTLKIRSTKLEDSAMYFCASSERVGSYYGYTFGSGTRLTVV.

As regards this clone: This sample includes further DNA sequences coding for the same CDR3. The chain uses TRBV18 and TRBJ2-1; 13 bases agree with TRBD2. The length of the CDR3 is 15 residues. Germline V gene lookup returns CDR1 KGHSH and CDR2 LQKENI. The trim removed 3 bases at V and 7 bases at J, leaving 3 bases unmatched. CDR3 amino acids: CASSPGLAGWNEQFF. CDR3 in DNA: TGTGCCAGCTCACCGGGACTAGCGGGATGGAATGAGCAGTTCTTC.

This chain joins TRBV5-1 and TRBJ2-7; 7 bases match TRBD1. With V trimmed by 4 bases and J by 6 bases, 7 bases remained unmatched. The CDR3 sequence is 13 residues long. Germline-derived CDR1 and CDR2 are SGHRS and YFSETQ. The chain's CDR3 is CASSVAGGREQYF. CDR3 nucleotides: TGCGCCAGCAGCGTCGCAGGGGGTCGCGAGCAGTACTTC.

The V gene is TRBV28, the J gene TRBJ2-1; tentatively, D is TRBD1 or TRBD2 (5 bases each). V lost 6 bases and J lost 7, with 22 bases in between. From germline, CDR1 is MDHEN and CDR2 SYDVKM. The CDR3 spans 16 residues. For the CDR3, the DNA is TGTGCCAGCAGGGGGACCGTCGGCGGAGCCGGGAATGAGCAGTTCTTC. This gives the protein CASRGTVGGAGNEQFF.

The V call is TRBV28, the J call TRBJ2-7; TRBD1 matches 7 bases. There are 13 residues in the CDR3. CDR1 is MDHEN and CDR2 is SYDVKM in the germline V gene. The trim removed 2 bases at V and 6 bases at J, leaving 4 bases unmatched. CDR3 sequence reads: CASSLRQGREQYF. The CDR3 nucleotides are TGTGCCAGCAGTTTAAGACAGGGTCGCGAGCAGTACTTC.

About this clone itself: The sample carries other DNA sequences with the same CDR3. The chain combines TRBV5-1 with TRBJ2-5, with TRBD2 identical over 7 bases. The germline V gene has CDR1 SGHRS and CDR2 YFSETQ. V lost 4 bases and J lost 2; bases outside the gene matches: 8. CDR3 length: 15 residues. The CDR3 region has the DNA TGCGCCAGCAGCGGGTTAGCGGGCCTACAAGAGACCCAGTACTTC. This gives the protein CASSGLAGLQETQYF.

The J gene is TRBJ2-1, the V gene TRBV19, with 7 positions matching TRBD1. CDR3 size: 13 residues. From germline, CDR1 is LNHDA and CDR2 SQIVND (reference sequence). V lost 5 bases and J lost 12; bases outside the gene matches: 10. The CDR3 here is CASSPGQVFGQFF. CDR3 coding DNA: TGTGCCAGTAGTCCAGGACAGGTCTTTGGGCAGTTCTTC.

CDR3 loop: CASSRKGTGGNYEQYF. CDR3 sequence (DNA): TGTGCCAGCAGCCGTAAGGGGACAGGGGGCAACTACGAGCAGTACTTC. This chain uses TRBV5-4 with TRBJ2-7; 12 bases fit TRBD1. The length of the CDR3 is 16 residues. The germline CDR1 and CDR2 sequences are SGHNT and YYREEE (reference sequence). V was clipped by 4 bases and J by 3 bases; unmatched bases: 8.

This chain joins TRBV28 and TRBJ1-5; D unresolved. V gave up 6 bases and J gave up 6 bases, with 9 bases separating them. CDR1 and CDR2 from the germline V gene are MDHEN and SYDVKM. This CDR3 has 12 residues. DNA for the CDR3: TGTGCCAGCAGCTACAGTACTCAGCCCCAGCATTTT. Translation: CASSYSTQPQHF.

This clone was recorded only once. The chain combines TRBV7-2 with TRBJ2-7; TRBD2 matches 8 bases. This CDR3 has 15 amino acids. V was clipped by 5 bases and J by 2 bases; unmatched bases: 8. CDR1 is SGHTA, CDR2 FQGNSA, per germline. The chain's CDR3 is CASSPFGGGPYEQYF. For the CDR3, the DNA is TGTGCCAGCAGCCCCTTCGGGGGGGGGCCCTACGAGCAGTACTTC. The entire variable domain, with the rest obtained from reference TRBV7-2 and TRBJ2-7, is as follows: GAGVSQSPSNKVTEKGKDVELRCDPISGHTALYWYRQSLGQGLEFLIYFQGNSAPDKSGLPSDRFSAERTGGSVSTLTIQRTQQEDSAVYLCASSPFGGGPYEQYFGPGTRLTVT.

In DNA form, the CDR3 reads TGTGCCAGTAGCCCCGGGACAGGGTACGAGCAGTACTTC. It is translated as CASSPGTGYEQYF. This chain links TRBV19 with TRBJ2-7, with 9 bases that match TRBD1. This CDR3 contains 13 residues. Germline values: CDR1 LNHDA, CDR2 SQIVND (reference sequence). V lost 6 bases and J lost 4; bases outside the gene matches: 4.

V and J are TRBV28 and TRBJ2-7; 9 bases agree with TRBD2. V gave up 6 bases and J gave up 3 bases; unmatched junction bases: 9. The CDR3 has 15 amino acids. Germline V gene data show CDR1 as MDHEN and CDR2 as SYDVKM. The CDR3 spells CASRLAVAGVYEQYF. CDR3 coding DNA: TGTGCCAGCAGACTCGCGGTAGCGGGAGTCTACGAGCAGTACTTC.